The T cell receptor (beta chain) described here comes from a study of memory CD4+ T cells and cytomegalovirus serostatus. The sample holds one count of this clone. Assay: immunoSEQ multiplex PCR; the TCRdb copy retains only in-frame clones and omits some. The sample lists 75,000 to 95,000 clones, 75% to 90% seen once, with less than 0.85% in the top ten. Single viable CD3+CD4+CD8-CD45RO+ cells were sorted as the memory CD4+ T cells. Sequenced sample: memory CD4+ T cells from blood. This receptor was obtained from an adult in good health and CMV-seronegative.

The DNA for the CDR3 is TGTGCCAGCAGTTTTAGACAAGCTCATGCTGGGAATGAGCAGTTCTTC. Protein sequence: CASSFRQAHAGNEQFF. The J gene is TRBJ2-1, the V gene TRBV7-2, with D unclear. V lost 6 bases to trimming and J lost 7 bases, with 22 bases between them. The germline V gene encodes CDR1 SGHTA and CDR2 FQGNSA. The CDR3 runs 16 residues. Full variable domain (outside the CDR3, taken from reference TRBV7-2 and TRBJ2-1): GAGVSQSPSNKVTEKGKDVELRCDPISGHTALYWYRQSLGQGLEFLIYFQGNSAPDKSGLPSDRFSAERTGGSVSTLTIQRTQQEDSAVYLCASSFRQAHAGNEQFFGPGTRLTVL.